Below, one T cell receptor beta chain is given with its context. The antigen it recognizes is unknown. The record has no base qualities; no much larger clone is one base away. One collaborating source in Seattle enrolled patients while the patients were actively infected and followed the patients over time throughout the course of disease. The collaborating institutions used their own protocols to collect whole blood in K2EDTA tubes. For TCRbeta analysis, collaborator samples were shipped as frozen whole blood, as isolated PBMCs, or as DNA extracted from either sample type. The sample originates from a study of blood T cell repertoires in COVID-19 (dated by TCRdb to the early 2020s). Background for the entire study: Samples covering the acute and convalescent phases of COVID-19 were provided by collaborators in the United States, Italy and Spain. HLA class I and class II types, where available, came from metadata supplied by the sample provider rather than from assay-based typing. The dataset comprised deeply sampled blood TCRbeta repertoires from subjects exposed to, actively infected with, or recovered from COVID-19. The material from the prospective study consisted of cDNA or gDNA derived from T cells, B-cell-depleted T cells, or PBMCs. Sample metadata almost always included a de-identified subject ID, COVID-19 status, age in years and sex. The repertoires were released in a freely available public database meant as a resource for research on the immune response to SARS-CoV-2. Samples were obtained from the ongoing ImmuneRACE study (first 160 participants) and from over 1,000 subjects provided by 6 global collaborators. Points the paper makes about the study in general: The amount of clinical and demographic metadata varied by source and participant and was provided uncurated.

TCRbeta CDR3 regions were amplified from genomic DNA by means of the immunoSEQ Assay, a bias-controlled multiplex PCR. The study's own analysis went as follows. The number of nucleated cells in each sample was estimated by amplification of reference gene primers within the assay. To quantify the absolute abundance of each unique TCRbeta CDR3 rearrangement, sequence reads were collapsed and filtered. Productive Simpson clonality was computed per sample as the square root of Simpson's diversity index over productive rearrangements. TCRdb re-hosts the immuneACCESS table, in-frame sequences only. Its copies lack some clones; in the studies checked, an unresolved V gene accounts for under half of them, and the cause for the rest is not known. That table is the source of V, J and clone size, and D and trimming were worked out from the DNA. A total of 160,000 or so clones appear in this sample, 79% of them only once. The ten largest make up roughly 8% of the sample.

From the cysteine up to the phenylalanine, the CDR3 has a length of 15 residues. Of all the DNA, just the CDR3 is kept, 45 bases in frame from base 1. The germline V gene yields SGHRS for CDR1 and YFSETQ for CDR2. Trimming at the junction amounts to 4 bases on V and 4 bases on J, and the germline ends lie 16 bases apart. The V and J segments used are TRBV5-1 and TRBJ2-3; TRBD1 might be the D gene, on 7 matching bases. Specimen: peripheral blood. The sequence was collected from a woman aged 55-69 years with COVID-19, enrolled during active disease. The DNA is as follows: TGCGCCAGCAGCATTCAGGGGGGTAACGCAGATACGCAGTATTTT. It specifies CASSIQGGNADTQYF.